The T cell receptor beta chain described here comes from a study of Graves' ophthalmopathy and Graves' hyperthyroidism. TCR beta CDR3 regions were amplified from RNA transcripts. After a first-round RT-PCR with HTBI primers, a second-round multiplex PCR was run. TCRdb re-derived calls from the multiplex PCR reads in MiXCR, one entry per CDR3 protein. The sample includes under 400,000 distinct CDR3 sequences, around a sixth seen only once; the top ten take around 12%. This clonotype has more than one count but fewer than ten. The CDR3 covers 12 residues. Trimming removed 3 bases from V and 5 bases from J, with 8 bases in between. The germline V gene encodes CDR1 SGHRS and CDR2 YFSETQ.

This receptor was taken from an adult man with Graves' ophthalmopathy. V and J are TRBV5-1 and TRBJ2-5; D is ambiguous. Sequencing input: peripheral blood. CDR3 DNA: TGCGCCAGCAGCTCTCAAACGGAGACCCAGTACTTC. The encoded protein is CASSSQTETQYF.